The 10 T cell receptor beta chains below were found in one sample sequenced in a study of blood T cell repertoires in COVID-19 (dated by TCRdb to 2020 to 2021). Library creation used the immunoSEQ multiplex PCR assay. This is the immuneACCESS table as TCRdb keeps it, with only in-frame sequences that have V and J called. A part of the clones is gone; compared with another copy, unresolved V genes explain less than half, and the rest is unexplained. The sample data list tens of thousands of clones, and 80% of these were observed just once. The ten largest clones represent 15% to 20% of the sample. Sequenced material: peripheral blood. The source of these receptors is a woman older than 75 with acute or convalescent COVID-19.

V usage is TRBV6-5 and J usage is TRBJ2-7, with D possibly being TRBD1 (6 bases). The germline CDR1 and CDR2 sequences are MNHEY and SVGAGI. The CDR3 totals 14 residues. V gave up 6 bases and J gave up 2 bases, with 14 bases separating them. CDR3 sequence reads: CASSLGQSPYEQYF. The DNA of the CDR3 is TGTGCCAGCAGCCTAGGACAGTCCCCCTACGAGCAGTACTTC.

This chain uses TRBV3-1 (or the pseudogene TRBV3-2) with TRBJ1-5; D might be TRBD1 (6 bases). This CDR3 spans 14 amino acids. The V end was cut by 6 bases, the J end by 0 bases, with 9 bases between. Germline lookup yields CDR1 LGHDT and CDR2 YNNKEL (reference sequence). The CDR3 loop reads CASSKGGSNQPQHF. CDR3 DNA sequence: TGTGCCAGCAGTAAAGGGGGTAGCAATCAGCCCCAGCATTTT.

The CDR3 DNA reads TGCAGCGTTGGCCCCGATCGGACAATGAACACTGAAGCTTTCTTT. It encodes CSVGPDRTMNTEAFF. This chain joins TRBV29-1 and TRBJ1-1; weak D call: TRBD1 (5 bases). Trimming stripped 4 bases from V and 0 bases from J, with 15 bases between. This CDR3 spans 15 amino acids. Germline V gene lookup returns CDR1 SQVTM and CDR2 ANQGSEA.

The V call is TRBV25-1, the J call TRBJ2-2; 10 bases align to TRBD1. The CDR3 has 15 residues. Germline loops: CDR1 MGHDK, CDR2 SYGVNS. The junction had 10 bases not matched to a gene; V was cut back by 9 bases and J by 6 bases. The CDR3 loop is CASQFPGTGAGELFF. CDR3 bases: TGTGCCAGTCAATTCCCCGGGACAGGGGCCGGGGAGCTGTTTTTT.

This chain joins TRBV18 and TRBJ2-1; D may be TRBD2 (6 bases). Trimming left V 9 bases short and J 2 bases short, with 17 bases between. CDR3 length equals 15 residues. Germline CDR1 and CDR2: KGHSH and LQKENI. The CDR3 sequence is CASKDYANPYNEQFF. In nucleotides, the CDR3 is TGTGCCAGTAAGGACTACGCCAACCCCTACAATGAGCAGTTCTTC.

This chain joins TRBV5-8 and TRBJ2-1, with TRBD2 matching over 10 bases. Germline V gene lookup returns CDR1 SGHTS and CDR2 YDEGEE. The CDR3 is 16 residues long. V dropped 2 bases and J dropped 7; count of bases not matched to a gene: 9. The CDR3 nucleotides read TGTGCCAGCAGCTTTGACCTAGCGGGAGATTTGAATGAGCAGTTCTTC. Its protein is CASSFDLAGDLNEQFF.

This sequence joins TRBV18 and TRBJ2-2; 10 positions match TRBD2. CDR3 length: 18 amino acids. The V gene's germline CDR1 is KGHSH and CDR2 LQKENI. With 3 bases clipped from V and 5 bases from J, the junction kept 12 bases outside the gene matches. CDR3 DNA sequence: TGTGCCAGCTCACCGGAAGGGCTAGCGGGAGTTGGTACCGGGGAGCTGTTTTTT. Amino acid sequence: CASSPEGLAGVGTGELFF.

J is TRBJ2-1 and V is TRBV4-2, with a possible D match to TRBD1 (6 bases). Germline V lookup: CDR1 LGHNA, CDR2 YNFKEQ. The CDR3 runs 17 residues. Trimming stripped 1 base from V and 0 bases from J, with 13 bases between. This CDR3 reads CASSQGQGISSYNEQFF. CDR3 nucleotide sequence: TGTGCCAGCAGCCAAGGGCAGGGGATAAGCTCCTACAATGAGCAGTTCTTC.

The chain carries TRBV6-5 and TRBJ2-7; perhaps TRBD1 as D (6 bases). Trimming took 2 bases from V and 2 from J, leaving 7 bases between them. This CDR3 region has 13 residues. The germline CDR1 and CDR2 sequences are MNHEY and SVGAGI. As DNA, the CDR3 is TGTGCCAGCAGTTACGAGGGGGCCTACGAGCAGTACTTC. It encodes CASSYEGAYEQYF.

This chain links TRBV5-5 with TRBJ2-7, with D maybe TRBD2 (6 bases). V lost 6 bases to trimming and J lost 3 bases, with 19 bases between them. The V gene's germline CDR1 is SGHKS and CDR2 YYEKEE (reference sequence). The CDR3 spans 15 residues. CDR3 loop: CASTTAGTRHYEQYF. CDR3 in DNA: TGTGCCAGCACCACGGCCGGGACTCGCCACTACGAGCAGTACTTC.